Listed here are 15 T cell receptor beta chains from one sample, sequenced in a study of T cells in tumors after PD-1 blockade. This table comes from immunoSEQ multiplex PCR, and its TCRdb copy is limited to in-frame clones, with some not included. There are about 25,000 clones in the sample; over 80% occur only once, and roughly 12% lies in the top ten. The sample consisted of PBMCs, taken after anti-PD-1 treatment. These TCRs come from a human donor with basal cell carcinoma.

A few counts support this clone. The chain combines TRBV9 with TRBJ1-6, with D possibly TRBD1 on 6 matching bases. V lost 3 bases, J lost 9 bases, and 7 bases lay in between. CDR1 is SGDLS, CDR2 YYNGEE, per germline. The CDR3 runs 12 residues. The CDR3 sequence: CASSARGSPLHF. In nucleotides, the CDR3 is TGTGCCAGCAGCGCCAGGGGTTCACCCCTCCACTTT.

A single count supports this clone. The chain carries TRBV29-1 and TRBJ2-3; TRBD2 matches 12 bases. The V and J ends lost 7 bases and 7 bases, in that order; junction bases with no gene match: 15. In germline, CDR1 is SQVTM, CDR2 ANQGSEA. This CDR3 region has 16 residues. The DNA for the CDR3 is TGCAGCGCCCAGTATACTAGCGGGGGGATTGTAAATACGCAGTATTTT. Amino acid sequence: CSAQYTSGGIVNTQYF.

V usage is TRBV27 and J usage is TRBJ1-6; possibly TRBD1 for D (6 bases). Germline loops: CDR1 MNHEY, CDR2 SMNVEV (reference sequence). V gave up 5 bases and J gave up 4 bases, with 9 bases separating them. The CDR3 runs to 14 residues. CDR3 sequence: CASSRTVYNSPLHF. The CDR3 coding sequence is TGTGCCAGCAGTCGGACAGTTTATAATTCACCCCTCCACTTT.

This sequence joins TRBV30 and TRBJ1-1; the D is unclear. Germline CDR1 reads GTSNPN; CDR2 reads SVGIG (reference sequence). V shed 0 bases and J shed 4 bases, with 9 bases lying between them. The CDR3 runs 13 residues. The DNA for the CDR3 is TGTGCCTGGAGTGTAAGAGTGGGCACTGAAGCTTTCTTT. Its protein is CAWSVRVGTEAFF.

This clone was counted between two and nine times. The chain joins TRBV12-3 or TRBV12-4 to TRBJ1-4, with D unclear. The CDR3 loop spans 12 amino acids. Trimming left V 4 bases short and J 7 bases short, with 7 bases between. CDR3 sequence reads: CASSSSGEKLFF. The CDR3 nucleotides are TGTGCCAGCAGTTCTTCAGGTGAAAAACTGTTTTTT.

The CDR3 loop is CAWAGGGRGNTEAFF. In DNA form, the CDR3 reads TGTGCCTGGGCAGGGGGCGGTCGGGGGAACACTGAAGCTTTCTTT. The chain is built from TRBV30 and TRBJ1-1, with TRBD1 matching 8 bases. The length of the CDR3 is 15 residues. The germline CDR1 and CDR2 sequences are GTSNPN and SVGIG (reference sequence). After removal of 5 bases from V and 1 base from J, the junction contained 9 bases not matched to a gene.

V is TRBV5-4 and J is TRBJ1-2, with D perhaps matching TRBD1 (5 bases). CDR1 is SGHNT and CDR2 is YYREEE in the germline V gene (reference sequence). V was clipped by 5 bases and J by 2 bases, with 16 bases between them. This CDR3 has 15 amino acids. The CDR3 sequence is CASRPGRATNYGYTF. The CDR3 DNA is TGTGCCAGCAGACCCGGCAGGGCGACAAACTATGGCTACACCTTC.

V and J are TRBV9 and TRBJ2-3; TRBD1 matches at 7 bases. The CDR3 has 14 residues. With V trimmed by 4 bases and J by 6 bases, 8 bases remained unmatched. Germline loops: CDR1 SGDLS, CDR2 YYNGEE. The CDR3, as DNA: TGTGCCAGCAGCAGACAGGGTAGCGCCGATACGCAGTATTTT. Translation: CASSRQGSADTQYF.

The chain carries TRBV19 and TRBJ1-2; weak D call: TRBD1 (6 bases). The CDR3 is 16 residues long. Trimming stripped 4 bases from V and 3 bases from J, with 18 bases between. Germline V CDR1 and CDR2: LNHDA, SQIVND (reference sequence). CDR3 in amino acids: CASSSLNRDTHYGYTF. DNA of the CDR3: TGTGCCAGTAGTAGCCTAAACAGGGACACACACTATGGCTACACCTTC.

This rearrangement joins TRBV4-2 to TRBJ2-2; 15 nucleotides agree with TRBD2. CDR3 length: 18 amino acids. Germline V gene lookup returns CDR1 LGHNA and CDR2 YNFKEQ. V dropped 5 bases and J dropped 0; count of bases not matched to a gene: 4. In DNA form, the CDR3 reads TGTGCCAGCAGCTCGGGACTAGCGGGGGGCGCGAACACCGGGGAGCTGTTTTTT. Amino acid sequence: CASSSGLAGGANTGELFF.

Here the CDR3 reads CASSSEPSYEQYF. In nucleotides, the CDR3 is TGCGCCAGCAGCTCAGAACCCTCCTACGAGCAGTACTTC. The rearrangement uses TRBV5-1 and TRBJ2-7, with D unresolved. The CDR3 has 13 residues. Germline V gives CDR1 SGHRS, CDR2 YFSETQ. The V end was cut by 3 bases, the J end by 0 bases, with 7 bases between.

This chain links TRBV29-1 with TRBJ1-1; possible D gene TRBD1, 6 bases. Germline V gene lookup returns CDR1 SQVTM and CDR2 ANQGSEA. V was shortened by 5 bases and J by 3 bases, with 7 bases between the two germline ends. The CDR3 totals 11 residues. The CDR3 region is CSVNRDTEAFF. DNA of the CDR3: TGCAGCGTTAACAGGGACACTGAAGCTTTCTTT.

V is TRBV7-9 and J is TRBJ1-5; no clear D gene. The germline gives CDR1 SEHNR, CDR2 FQNEAQ (reference sequence). This CDR3 has 14 amino acids. Trimming pared 4 bases from V and 6 bases from J, leaving 13 bases between. The CDR3 loop reads CASSSRPDGQPQHF. CDR3 bases: TGTGCCAGCAGCTCAAGACCGGACGGTCAGCCCCAGCATTTT.

The chain has TRBV2 and TRBJ2-7; 8 bases map to TRBD2. Germline trimming cut 2 bases from V and 0 bases from J; bases unmatched to any gene: 9. The CDR3 extends over 17 amino acids. Germline CDR1 SNHLY, CDR2 FYNNEI. CDR3 in DNA: TGTGCCAGCAGTGAAATTAGGCGGGGGGTAAGCTCCTACGAGCAGTACTTC. This gives the protein CASSEIRRGVSSYEQYF.

This clone showed up just a few times. CDR3 DNA: TGTGCCTGGACGGGGGCAGTGCAGGGCTACGAGCAGTACTTC. It codes for CAWTGAVQGYEQYF. The chain is built from TRBV30 and TRBJ2-7; D assignment may be TRBD1 or TRBD2 (6 bases each). V lost 4 bases, J lost 3 bases, and 16 bases lay in between. Germline V CDR1 and CDR2: GTSNPN, SVGIG (reference sequence). The CDR3 is made up of 14 amino acids.